A selection of T cell receptor beta chains follows, all from one sample in a study of blood T cell repertoires in COVID-19. Generated by immunoSEQ multiplex PCR, the TCRdb table keeps only in-frame clones and is missing some. The repertoire holds 80,000 or so clones, around 83% seen once, with approximately 8.8% in the top ten. The sequenced sample consisted of peripheral blood. Receptors were obtained from a human donor in a cohort sampled during active COVID-19. Each CDR3 is given with its conserved first and last residue. The D gene is left open where the match is weak. Clone size is shown for a subset of rows, as once, few, many or a class of expanded clone.

NA | TRBJ2-3 | NA | TRBV7-3 | TGTGCCAGCAGCTTCTCCGCTAGCTACGATACGCAGTATTTT | CASSFSASYDTQYF
NA | TRBJ2-3 | TRBD2 | TRBV18 | TGTGCCAGCTCACTGTGGGAAGATAGCGGGACTACAGATACGCAGTATTTT | CASSLWEDSGTTDTQYF
few | TRBJ2-1 | NA | TRBV20-1 | TGCAGTGCAAGGGACTTAAAGCAGTTCTTC | CSARDLKQFF
NA | TRBJ1-1 | NA | TRBV5-1 | TGCGCCAGCAGCTTGGCCCAGGGTGAAGCTTTCTTT | CASSLAQGEAFF
NA | TRBJ2-2 | TRBD1 | TRBV18 | TGTGCCAGCTCACCACCCCCTACAGGGGCGGGCACCGGGGAGCTGTTTTTT | CASSPPPTGAGTGELFF
NA | TRBJ2-7 | TRBD2 | TRBV7-2 | TGTGCCAGCAGCTTCCATAGCGGGAGCAACGAGCAGTACTTC | CASSFHSGSNEQYF
NA | TRBJ1-6 | NA | TRBV27 | TGTGCCAGCAGTTTAGCGTGGTCGAGCTCCTATAATTCACCCCTCCACTTT | CASSLAWSSSYNSPLHF
once | TRBJ2-3 | TRBD2 | TRBV11-1 | TGTGCCAGCAGCTCTCAGCGGGGGTCAGATACGCAGTATTTT | CASSSQRGSDTQYF
NA | TRBJ1-3 | NA | TRBV3-1/TRBV3-2 | TGTGCCAGCAGCCAAGGCCTCCAGGCAGGAAACACCATATATTTT | CASSQGLQAGNTIYF
NA | TRBJ2-3 | NA | TRBV24-1 | TGTGCCACCAGTGGTCAGGCGCTAACGCCCACAGATACGCAGTATTTT | CATSGQALTPTDTQYF
NA | TRBJ1-3 | NA | TRBV5-6 | TGTGCCAGCAGCTTGGGGAGTTCTGGAAACACCATATATTTT | CASSLGSSGNTIYF
NA | TRBJ2-1 | NA | TRBV7-9 | TGTGCCAGCAGCTTAGCACAGGGGGGGTTGGACTACAATGAGCAGTTCTTC | CASSLAQGGLDYNEQFF
NA | TRBJ1-5 | TRBD1 | TRBV6-5 | TGTGCCAGCAAAGCCGGGACAGGGGTAGGGCAGCCCCAGCATTTT | CASKAGTGVGQPQHF
NA | TRBJ2-1 | TRBD1 | TRBV19 | TGTGCCAGTACGGGACAGGCCTTAGGGGCGGGGTGGCATGAGCAGTTCTTC | CASTGQALGAGWHEQFF
NA | TRBJ1-4 | NA | TRBV5-5 | TGTGCCAGCGCGGGACCGACTAATGAAAAACTGTTTTTT | CASAGPTNEKLFF
NA | TRBJ1-1 | NA | TRBV30 | TGTGCCTGGAGAACAGGGTGGGACACTGAAGCTTTCTTT | CAWRTGWDTEAFF
NA | TRBJ1-1 | NA | TRBV12-3/TRBV12-4 | TGTGCCAGCAGTTTAGGCAGTAACACTGAAGCTTTCTTT | CASSLGSNTEAFF
NA | TRBJ1-6 | TRBD1 | TRBV9 | TGTGCCAGCAGCGTAGAATCAGGAGGGACAGGGAGTAATTCACCCCTCCACTTT | CASSVESGGTGSNSPLHF
NA | TRBJ2-7 | NA | TRBV5-6 | TGTGCCAGCAGCTTGGCGGCGGCTTGGGAGCAGTACTTC | CASSLAAAWEQYF
NA | TRBJ2-7 | NA | TRBV11-3 | TGTGCCAGCAGCTTAGTTGGCGGATCTTACGAGCAGTACTTC | CASSLVGGSYEQYF
NA | TRBJ1-1 | TRBD1 | TRBV27 | TGTGCCAGCAGTCTGAAGGGACAGAGGCAGGATTTCAGGGCTTTCTTT | CASSLKGQRQDFRAFF
once | TRBJ2-3 | TRBD1 | TRBV7-3 | TGTGCCAGCAGCTTAAAGGGACAGGGGGCTGCAGATACGCAGTATTTT | CASSLKGQGAADTQYF
NA | TRBJ2-7 | NA | TRBV5-1 | TGCGCCAGCAGCTTGGAGGGGTTACCCTACGAGCAGTACTTC | CASSLEGLPYEQYF
NA | TRBJ1-1 | TRBD1 | TRBV29-1 | TGCAGCGTTGTACAGGGGGCTACAAACACTGAAGCTTTCTTT | CSVVQGATNTEAFF
NA | TRBJ1-1 | TRBD1 | TRBV30 | TGTGCCTGCCCACGGACAGGGAGGGACACTGAAGCTTTCTTT | CACPRTGRDTEAFF
NA | TRBJ2-2 | NA | TRBV9 | TGTGCCAGCAGCGTAGGGCAGGGCGCGAACACCGGGGAGCTGTTTTTT | CASSVGQGANTGELFF
NA | TRBJ1-2 | TRBD1 | TRBV7-9 | TGTGCCAGCAGCTTCACCTCAGGACAGGGTCAGGCGGGCTACACCTTC | CASSFTSGQGQAGYTF
NA | TRBJ2-6 | TRBD2 | TRBV14 | TGTGCCAGCAGTCGGGGGGCTGGGGCCAACGTCCTGACTTTC | CASSRGAGANVLTF
NA | TRBJ2-7 | NA | TRBV6-5 | TGTGCCAGCAGTAGCCCCGGGGAGCAGTACTTC | CASSSPGEQYF
few | TRBJ2-1 | NA | TRBV28 | TGTGCCAGCAGTTCCCCCCAGGGCCCCAATGAGCAGTTCTTC | CASSSPQGPNEQFF
NA | TRBJ2-3 | TRBD2 | TRBV5-1 | TGCGCCAGCAGCATGGATGGGATAGCGGGGGGCCGGGGGCAGTATTTT | CASSMDGIAGGRGQYF
NA | TRBJ2-3 | TRBD2 | TRBV27 | TGTGCCAGCAGTCCTATAGGGCTAGCGGCACGGCAGTATTTT | CASSPIGLAARQYF
NA | TRBJ2-3 | TRBD2 | TRBV11-2 | TGTGCCAGCAGCTTAGCGGGAGGACAAGATACGCAGTATTTT | CASSLAGGQDTQYF
NA | TRBJ1-1 | NA | TRBV6-5 | TGTGCCAGCACCGCGGGGGGCGTACCCGAAGCTTTCTTT | CASTAGGVPEAFF
NA | TRBJ1-5 | NA | TRBV30 | TGTGCCTGGAGTAAGAGGAATCAGCCCCAGCATTTT | CAWSKRNQPQHF
NA | TRBJ1-2 | TRBD1 | TRBV5-6 | TGTGCCAGCAGCTCCGACAGGGGCCTAGGTGGCTACACCTTC | CASSSDRGLGGYTF
NA | TRBJ1-1 | TRBD1 | TRBV3-1/TRBV3-2 | TGTGCCAGCAGCCCGGGACAGAAGAACACTGAAGCTTTCTTT | CASSPGQKNTEAFF
NA | TRBJ1-2 | TRBD1 | TRBV13 | TGTGCCAGCAGCTTGTGGGGGACAGGTCGGTCGGATGGCTACACCTTC | CASSLWGTGRSDGYTF
NA | TRBJ2-6 | NA | TRBV7-6 | TGTGCCAGCAGCTTAGCCAGCTCTGGGGCCAACGTCCTGACTTTC | CASSLASSGANVLTF
few | TRBJ2-7 | TRBD2 | TRBV5-5 | TGTGCCAGCAGCTTGCTTCTAGCGGGAGGGCCTGACTTC | CASSLLLAGGPDF
NA | TRBJ2-5 | NA | TRBV7-2 | TGTGCCAGCAGCTCTAGCGTACTCCGGAGGGAGACCCAGTACTTC | CASSSSVLRRETQYF
NA | TRBJ1-6 | NA | TRBV6-5 | TGTGCCAGCAGCTCCCGGGAGGGGCAAAACTCACCCCTCCACTTT | CASSSREGQNSPLHF
NA | TRBJ1-1 | NA | TRBV3-1/TRBV3-2 | TGTGCCAGCAGCCTAGGACTGGCGGGAAACACTGAAGCTTTCTTT | CASSLGLAGNTEAFF
NA | TRBJ2-7 | NA | TRBV12-3/TRBV12-4 | TGTGCCAGCAGTTATAACTACGAGCAGTACTTC | CASSYNYEQYF
NA | TRBJ2-7 | TRBD2 | TRBV27 | TGTGCCAGCAGAGGACTAGCGGGAGCCTACGAGCAGTACTTC | CASRGLAGAYEQYF
NA | TRBJ2-5 | TRBD2 | TRBV2 | TGTGCCAGCAGTGAAGCGCTGGGACTAGCGGGGACCCAGTACTTC | CASSEALGLAGTQYF
once | TRBJ2-4 | NA | TRBV7-6 | TGTGCCAGCAGCTTAGACAGGCAGGGCCTAGCCAAAAACATTCAGTACTTC | CASSLDRQGLAKNIQYF
NA | TRBJ1-1 | NA | TRBV27 | TGTGCCAGCAGTTATGGCCAGGGTGTCACTGAAGCTTTCTTT | CASSYGQGVTEAFF
NA | TRBJ1-1 | NA | TRBV7-2 | TGTGCCAGCAGCCTACGGGTCGGGGGCACTGAAGCTTTCTTT | CASSLRVGGTEAFF
NA | TRBJ2-1 | NA | TRBV19 | TGTGCCAGTAGTCGCCGGGACTTTCTATACAATGAGCAGTTCTTC | CASSRRDFLYNEQFF
once | TRBJ2-3 | TRBD2 | TRBV7-3 | TGTGCCAGCAGCCCTCGGGGGGCGGGAGGAACCACAGATACGCAGTATTTT | CASSPRGAGGTTDTQYF
NA | TRBJ2-3 | NA | TRBV5-1 | TGCGCCAGCAGCTTGTCCGGGGGAAGCGCCACAGATACGCAGTATTTT | CASSLSGGSATDTQYF
once | TRBJ1-5 | NA | TRBV5-1 | TGCGCCAGCAGCCCCACAGGGCCGAATCAGCCCCAGCATTTT | CASSPTGPNQPQHF
NA | TRBJ2-5 | NA | TRBV5-1 | TGCGCCAGCAGCTTGGAAGTGGAGGAGACCCAGTACTTC | CASSLEVEETQYF
NA | TRBJ1-1 | TRBD1 | TRBV7-7 | TGTGCCAGCAGCCGCGACAGGGACACTGAAGCTTTCTTT | CASSRDRDTEAFF
NA | TRBJ2-5 | TRBD1 | TRBV7-3 | TGTGCCAGCAGCTCCGGGACAGGGGAGACCCAGTACTTC | CASSSGTGETQYF
NA | TRBJ2-5 | TRBD2 | TRBV5-1 | TGCGCCAGCAGCTTGATCGGGGGAGGGGAGACCCAGTACTTC | CASSLIGGGETQYF